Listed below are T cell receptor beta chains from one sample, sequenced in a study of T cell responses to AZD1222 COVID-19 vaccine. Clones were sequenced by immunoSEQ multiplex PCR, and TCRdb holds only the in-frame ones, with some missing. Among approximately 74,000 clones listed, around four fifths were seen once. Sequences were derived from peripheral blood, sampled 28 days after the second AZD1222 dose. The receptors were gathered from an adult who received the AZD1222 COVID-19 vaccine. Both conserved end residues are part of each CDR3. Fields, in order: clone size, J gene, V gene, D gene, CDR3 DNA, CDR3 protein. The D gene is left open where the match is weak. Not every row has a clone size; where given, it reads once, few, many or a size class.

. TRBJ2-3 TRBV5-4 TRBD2 TGTGCCAGCAGCTTGAAGACTAGCGGGGGGGCCTCAGATACGCAGTATTTT CASSLKTSGGASDTQYF
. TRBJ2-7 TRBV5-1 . TGCGCCAGCAGCTGGACGGGAGCGATCGAGCAGTACTTC CASSWTGAIEQYF
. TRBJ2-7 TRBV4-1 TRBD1 TGCGCCAGCAGCCACGACAGGGGTTACGAGCAGTACTTC CASSHDRGYEQYF
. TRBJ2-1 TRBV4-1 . TGCGCCAGCAGCCCGACGAACAATGAGCAGTTCTTC CASSPTNNEQFF
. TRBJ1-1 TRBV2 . TGTGCCAGTGGATCCGTCTCTGAAGCTTTCTTT CASGSVSEAFF
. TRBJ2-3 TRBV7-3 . TGTGCCAGCAGCCCCCGCGCGGGGGCCGCAAGAGATACGCAGTATTTT CASSPRAGAARDTQYF
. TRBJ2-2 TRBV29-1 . TGCAGCGTTGAAGGAGGAACCCGGCGAAGGGAGCTGTTTTTT CSVEGGTRRRELFF
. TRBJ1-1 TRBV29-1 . TGCAGCGCCGGCGGGGGGCATGGCGCTGAAGCTTTCTTT CSAGGGHGAEAFF
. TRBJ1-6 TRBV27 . TGTGCCAGCAGTTTATCGGGTGATTCACCCCTCCACTTT CASSLSGDSPLHF
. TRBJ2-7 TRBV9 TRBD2 TGTGCCAGCAGCGTAGCGACTAGCGGGATCTACGAGCAGTACTTC CASSVATSGIYEQYF
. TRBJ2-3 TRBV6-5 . TGTGCCAGCGGGATTACTAGCACAGATACGCAGTATTTT CASGITSTDTQYF
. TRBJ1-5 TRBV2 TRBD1 TGTGCCAGCAGTCGGACAGGGGGCGCTCGCAATCAGCCCCAGCATTTT CASSRTGGARNQPQHF
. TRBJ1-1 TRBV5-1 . TGCGCCAGCAGCTCCCACAACCCGACGGTGGGAACTGAAGCTTTCTTT CASSSHNPTVGTEAFF
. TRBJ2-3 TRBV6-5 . TGTGCCAGCAGGGGGAACACAGATACGCAGTATTTT CASRGNTDTQYF
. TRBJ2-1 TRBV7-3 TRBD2 TGTGCCAGCAGCTTAGGCGGGGGGTACAATGAGCAGTTCTTC CASSLGGGYNEQFF
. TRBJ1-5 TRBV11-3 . TGTGCCAGCAGCCTCAATAGCAATCAGCCCCAGCATTTT CASSLNSNQPQHF
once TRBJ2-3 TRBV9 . TGTGCCAGCAGCGTAGATTCCTCGCGAGGTTCAGATACGCAGTATTTT CASSVDSSRGSDTQYF
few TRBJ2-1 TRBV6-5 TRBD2 TGTGCCAGCAGACTAGCGGGCTATGAGCAGTTCTTC CASRLAGYEQFF
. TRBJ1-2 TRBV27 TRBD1 TGTGCCAGCAGTACCGACAGGGCGGGCGGCTACACCTTC CASSTDRAGGYTF
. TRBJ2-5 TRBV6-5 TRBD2 TGTGCCAGCAGTTCCGGACTAGCGGGAGTAGAGACCCAGTACTTC CASSSGLAGVETQYF
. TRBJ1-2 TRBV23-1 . TGCGCCAGGAGGACGGGTGGCACCTTC CARRTGGTF
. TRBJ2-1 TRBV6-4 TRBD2 TGTGCCAGCAGCCCACTAGCGGGGGGGAATGAGCAGTTCTTC CASSPLAGGNEQFF
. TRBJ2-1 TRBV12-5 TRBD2 TGTGCTAGTGGTTTGGGACTAGCGGGAGGCAATGAGCAGTTCTTC CASGLGLAGGNEQFF
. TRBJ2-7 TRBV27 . TGTGCCAGCAGTTTATTCGGACGGGCCTACGAGCAGTACTTC CASSLFGRAYEQYF
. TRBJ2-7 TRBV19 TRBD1 TGTGCCAGTAGTATAGGAGGGACAGCTGATTACGAGCAGTACTTC CASSIGGTADYEQYF
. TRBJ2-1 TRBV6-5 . TGTGCCAGCAGATCAGGGGCGTCCTACAATGAGCAGTTCTTC CASRSGASYNEQFF
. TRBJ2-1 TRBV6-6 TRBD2 TGTGCCAGCAGTCCCGCTACTCGACTAGCGGGCGACAATGAGCAGTTCTTC CASSPATRLAGDNEQFF
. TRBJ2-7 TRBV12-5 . TGTGCTAGTGGTTTGTCCCCTACTAGCTCCCACGAGCAGTACTTC CASGLSPTSSHEQYF
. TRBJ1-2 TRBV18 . TGTGCCAGCTCCCAGGGTAGTGGCTACACCTTC CASSQGSGYTF
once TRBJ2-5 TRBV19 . TGTTCATCAGGCCCAGGGGAGACCCAGTACTTC CSSGPGETQYF
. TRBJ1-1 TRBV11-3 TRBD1 TGTGCCAGCAGCTTAGAACAGGGGGGATCCCTTATGAACACTGAAGCTTTCTTT CASSLEQGGSLMNTEAFF
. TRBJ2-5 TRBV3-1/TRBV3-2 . TGTGCCAGCAGCCAAGACTCGGCCGGGGAGACCCAGTACTTC CASSQDSAGETQYF
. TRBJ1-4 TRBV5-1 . TGCGCCAGCAGCTTGGTTGGGGAAAAACTGTTTTTT CASSLVGEKLFF
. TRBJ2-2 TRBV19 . TGTGCCAGTAGTATAGCCAGGGGCACCGGGGAGCTGTTTTTT CASSIARGTGELFF
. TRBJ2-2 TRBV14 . TGTGCCAGCAGCCAGATACACCCATCCGGGGAGCTGTTTTTT CASSQIHPSGELFF
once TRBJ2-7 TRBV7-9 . TGTGCCAGCAGCTTAGTCGGCCAGCCGGAGCAGTACTTC CASSLVGQPEQYF
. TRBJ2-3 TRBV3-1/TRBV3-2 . TGTGCCAGCAGGTTCACAGGCCGCACAGATACGCAGTATTTT CASRFTGRTDTQYF
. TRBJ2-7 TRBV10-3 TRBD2 TGTGCCATCAGTGAGTCGGGGCTAGCGGACCGCTACGAGCAGTACTTC CAISESGLADRYEQYF
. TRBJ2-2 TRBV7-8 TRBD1 TGTGCCAGCAGCTTAGTACTCGCAGGGGGTAGCGCCGGGGAGCTGTTTTTT CASSLVLAGGSAGELFF
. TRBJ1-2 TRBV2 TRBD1 TGTGCCAGCAGGGGACAGGTGGATGGCTACACCTTC CASRGQVDGYTF
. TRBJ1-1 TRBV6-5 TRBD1 TGTGCCAGCAGTTGGACAGGGTCTGAAGCTTTCTTT CASSWTGSEAFF
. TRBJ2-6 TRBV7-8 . TGTGCCAGCAGCTTAGTAGGATTAGATTTCTCTGGGGCCAACGTCCTGACTTTC CASSLVGLDFSGANVLTF
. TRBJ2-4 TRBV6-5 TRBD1 TGTGCCAGCAGTTGGACAGGGGGCGCGGACATTCAGTACTTC CASSWTGGADIQYF
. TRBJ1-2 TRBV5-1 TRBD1 TGCGCCAGCAGCTTGGCCGGACAGGGGGCGACCAACTATGGCTACACCTTC CASSLAGQGATNYGYTF
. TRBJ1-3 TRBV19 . TGTGCCAGTAGCCGAACCTCAAACACCATATATTTT CASSRTSNTIYF
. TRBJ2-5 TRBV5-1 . TGCGCCAGCAGCTTGGGTGGCCCGCGGGAGACCCAGTACTTC CASSLGGPRETQYF
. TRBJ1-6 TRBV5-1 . TGCGCCAGCAGCCCCGCACAGGGACTCAATTCACCCCTCCACTTT CASSPAQGLNSPLHF
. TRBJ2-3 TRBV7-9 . TGTGCCAGCAGCTTAACCGAAGATACGCAGTATTTT CASSLTEDTQYF
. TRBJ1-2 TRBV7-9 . TGTGCCAGCAGCTTAGGAGGTTGGAACTATGGCTACACCTTC CASSLGGWNYGYTF
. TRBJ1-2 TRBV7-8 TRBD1 TGTGCCAGCAGCCCGACAGGGAATTTAGGCAATGGCTACACCTTC CASSPTGNLGNGYTF
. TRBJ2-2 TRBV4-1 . TGCGCCAGCAGCCAAGTAGTTTCTGCCGGGGAGCTGTTTTTT CASSQVVSAGELFF
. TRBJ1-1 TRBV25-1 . TGTGCCAGCTCCCCGGACACCTTTCTGGCTGAAGCTTTCTTT CASSPDTFLAEAFF
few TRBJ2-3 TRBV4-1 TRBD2 TGCGCCAGCAGCCAAAACCTAGCGGGGGCGACAGATACGCAGTATTTT CASSQNLAGATDTQYF
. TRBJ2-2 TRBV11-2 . TGTGCCAGCAGCTTGTACAGGGACGGGGAGCTGTTTTTT CASSLYRDGELFF